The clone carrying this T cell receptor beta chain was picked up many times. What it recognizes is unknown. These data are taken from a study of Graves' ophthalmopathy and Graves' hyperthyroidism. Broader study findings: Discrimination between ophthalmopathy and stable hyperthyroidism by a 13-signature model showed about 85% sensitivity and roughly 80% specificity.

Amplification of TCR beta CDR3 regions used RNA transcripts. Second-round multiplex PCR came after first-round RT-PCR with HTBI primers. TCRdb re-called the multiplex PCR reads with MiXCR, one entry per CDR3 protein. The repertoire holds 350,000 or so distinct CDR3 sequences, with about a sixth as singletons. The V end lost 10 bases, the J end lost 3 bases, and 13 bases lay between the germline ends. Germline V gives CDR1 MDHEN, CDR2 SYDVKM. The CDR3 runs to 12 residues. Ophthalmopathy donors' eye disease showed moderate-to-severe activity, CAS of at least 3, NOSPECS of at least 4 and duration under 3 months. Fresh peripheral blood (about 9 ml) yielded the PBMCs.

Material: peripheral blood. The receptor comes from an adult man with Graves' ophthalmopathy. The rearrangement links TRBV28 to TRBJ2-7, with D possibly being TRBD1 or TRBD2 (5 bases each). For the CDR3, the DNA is TGTGCCATCCGGGACGAGTTCTACGAGCAGTACTTC. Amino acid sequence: CAIRDEFYEQYF.